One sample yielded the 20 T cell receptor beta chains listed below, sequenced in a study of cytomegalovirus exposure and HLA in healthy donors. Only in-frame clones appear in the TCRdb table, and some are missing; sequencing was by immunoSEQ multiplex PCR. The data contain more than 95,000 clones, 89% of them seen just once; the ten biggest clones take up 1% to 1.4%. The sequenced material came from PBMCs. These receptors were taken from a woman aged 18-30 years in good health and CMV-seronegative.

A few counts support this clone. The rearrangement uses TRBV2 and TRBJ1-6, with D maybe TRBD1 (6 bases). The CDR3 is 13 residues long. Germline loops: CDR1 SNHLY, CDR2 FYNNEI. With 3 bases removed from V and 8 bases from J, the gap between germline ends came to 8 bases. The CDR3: CASSDRGYSPLHF. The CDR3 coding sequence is TGTGCCAGCAGTGACAGGGGTTATTCACCCCTCCACTTT.

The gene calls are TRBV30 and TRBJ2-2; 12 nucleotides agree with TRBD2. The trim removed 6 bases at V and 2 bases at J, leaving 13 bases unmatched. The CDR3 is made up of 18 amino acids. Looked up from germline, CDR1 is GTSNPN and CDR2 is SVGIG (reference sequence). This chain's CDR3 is CACLITRTSGVNTGELFF. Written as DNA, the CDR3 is TGTGCCTGCCTTATCACTAGGACTAGCGGGGTTAACACCGGGGAGCTGTTTTTT.

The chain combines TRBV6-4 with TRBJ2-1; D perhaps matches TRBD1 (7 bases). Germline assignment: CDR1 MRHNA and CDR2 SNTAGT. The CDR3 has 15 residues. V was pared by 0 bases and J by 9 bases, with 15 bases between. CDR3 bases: TGTGCCAGCAGTGACTCGAGTCAGGGGGGCAGTGAGCAGTTCTTC. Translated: CASSDSSQGGSEQFF.

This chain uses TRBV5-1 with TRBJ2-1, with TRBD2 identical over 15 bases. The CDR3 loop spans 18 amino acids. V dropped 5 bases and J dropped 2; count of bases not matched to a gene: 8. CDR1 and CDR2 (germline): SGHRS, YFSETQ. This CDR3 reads CASSYGLAGGYAYNEQFF. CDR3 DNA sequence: TGCGCCAGCAGTTACGGACTAGCGGGGGGGTACGCCTACAATGAGCAGTTCTTC.

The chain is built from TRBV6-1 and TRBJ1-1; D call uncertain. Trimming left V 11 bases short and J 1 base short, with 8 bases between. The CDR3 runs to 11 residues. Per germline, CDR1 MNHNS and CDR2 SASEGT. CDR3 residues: CAAGKNTEAFF. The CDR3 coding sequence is TGTGCCGCGGGGAAGAACACTGAAGCTTTCTTT.

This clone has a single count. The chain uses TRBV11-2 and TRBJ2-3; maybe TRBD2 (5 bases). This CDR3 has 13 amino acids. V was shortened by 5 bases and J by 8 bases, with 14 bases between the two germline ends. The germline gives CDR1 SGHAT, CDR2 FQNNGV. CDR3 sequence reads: CASSPRTGGTQYF. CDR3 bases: TGTGCCAGCAGCCCTAGGACCGGAGGTACGCAGTATTTT.

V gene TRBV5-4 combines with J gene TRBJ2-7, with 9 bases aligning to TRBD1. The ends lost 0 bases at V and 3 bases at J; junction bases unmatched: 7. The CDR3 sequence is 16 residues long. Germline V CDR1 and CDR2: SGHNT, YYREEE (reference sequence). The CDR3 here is CASSLGPGTGIYEQYV. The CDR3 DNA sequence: TGTGCCAGCAGCTTGGGCCCCGGGACAGGGATCTACGAGCAGTACGTC.

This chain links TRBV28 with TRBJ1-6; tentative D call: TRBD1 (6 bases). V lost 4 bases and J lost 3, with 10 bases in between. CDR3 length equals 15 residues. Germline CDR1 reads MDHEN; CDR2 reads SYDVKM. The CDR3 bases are TGTGCCAGCAGTTCAGGACAGATCTATAATTCACCCCTCCACTTT. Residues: CASSSGQIYNSPLHF.

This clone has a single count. CDR3 DNA: TGTGCCAGCAGAGAAACTCGACAGGGGACGGGGTCCTACGAGCAGTACGTC. Its translation is CASRETRQGTGSYEQYV. This chain connects TRBV6-1 to TRBJ2-7, with 8 nucleotides matching TRBD1. The CDR3 sequence is 17 residues long. V lost 6 bases to trimming and J lost 1 base; unmatched junction nucleotides: 14. Germline CDR1 MNHNS, CDR2 SASEGT.

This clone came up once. CDR3 in DNA: TGTGCCAGCTCACCGCACCCCCCCGAGACCCTCCACTTT. This translates into CASSPHPPETLHF. The V gene is TRBV18, the J gene TRBJ1-6; D remains ambiguous. Deletions cut 3 bases from V and 14 bases from J, with 14 bases between. CDR3 length: 13 residues. Germline V gene lookup returns CDR1 KGHSH and CDR2 LQKENI.

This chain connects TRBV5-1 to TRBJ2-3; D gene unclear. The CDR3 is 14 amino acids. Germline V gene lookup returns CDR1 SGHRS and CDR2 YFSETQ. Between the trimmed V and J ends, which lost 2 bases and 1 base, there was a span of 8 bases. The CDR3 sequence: CASSFSQGTDTQYF. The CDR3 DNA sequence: TGCGCCAGCAGCTTCTCCCAGGGCACAGATACGCAGTATTTT. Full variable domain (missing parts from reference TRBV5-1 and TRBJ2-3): KAGVTQTPRYLIKTRGQQVTLSCSPISGHRSVSWYQQTPGQGLQFLFEYFSETQRNKGNFPGRFSGRQFSNSRSEMNVSTLELGDSALYLCASSFSQGTDTQYFGPGTRLTVL.

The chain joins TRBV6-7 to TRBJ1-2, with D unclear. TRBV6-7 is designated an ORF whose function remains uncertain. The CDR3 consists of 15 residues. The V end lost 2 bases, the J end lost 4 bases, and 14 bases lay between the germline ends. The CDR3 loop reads CASSYETHKSYGYTF. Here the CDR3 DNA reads TGTGCCAGCAGTTACGAGACTCATAAGAGCTATGGCTACACCTTC.

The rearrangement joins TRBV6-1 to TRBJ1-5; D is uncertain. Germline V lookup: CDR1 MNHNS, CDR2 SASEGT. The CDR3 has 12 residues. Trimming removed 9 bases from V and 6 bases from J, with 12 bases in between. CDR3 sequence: CASDDGFQPQHF. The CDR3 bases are TGTGCCAGTGACGACGGGTTTCAGCCCCAGCATTTT.

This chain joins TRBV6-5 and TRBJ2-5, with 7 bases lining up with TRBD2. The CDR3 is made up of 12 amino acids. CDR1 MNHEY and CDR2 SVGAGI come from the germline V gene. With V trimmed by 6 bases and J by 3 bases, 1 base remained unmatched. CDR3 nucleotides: TGTGCCAGCAGGGCGGGGGAAGAGACCCAGTACTTC. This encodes CASRAGEETQYF.

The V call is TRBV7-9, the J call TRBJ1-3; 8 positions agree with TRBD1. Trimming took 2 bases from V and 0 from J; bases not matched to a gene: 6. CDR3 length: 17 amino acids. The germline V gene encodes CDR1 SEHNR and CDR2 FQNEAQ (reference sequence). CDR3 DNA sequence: TGTGCCAGCAGCTTACTCCGACAGGGGCTCTCTGGAAACACCATATATTTT. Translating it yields CASSLLRQGLSGNTIYF. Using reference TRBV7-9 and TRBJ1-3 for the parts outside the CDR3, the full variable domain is DTGVSQNPRHKITKRGQNVTFRCDPISEHNRLYWYRQTLGQGPEFLTYFQNEAQLEKSRLLSDRFSAERPKGSFSTLEIQRTEQGDSAMYLCASSLLRQGLSGNTIYFGEGSWLTVV.

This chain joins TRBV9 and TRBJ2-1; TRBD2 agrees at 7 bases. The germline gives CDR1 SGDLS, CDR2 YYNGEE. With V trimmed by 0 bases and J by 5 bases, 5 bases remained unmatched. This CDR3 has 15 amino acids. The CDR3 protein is CASSVGLASHNEQFF. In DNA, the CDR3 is TGTGCCAGCAGCGTAGGACTAGCCTCGCACAATGAGCAGTTCTTC.

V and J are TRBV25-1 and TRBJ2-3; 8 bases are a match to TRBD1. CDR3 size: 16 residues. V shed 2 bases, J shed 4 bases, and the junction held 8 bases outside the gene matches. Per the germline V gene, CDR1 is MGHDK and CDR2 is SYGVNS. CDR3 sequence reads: CASSEHQGARADTQYF. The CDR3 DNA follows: TGTGCCAGCAGTGAACATCAGGGGGCGCGAGCAGATACGCAGTATTTT.

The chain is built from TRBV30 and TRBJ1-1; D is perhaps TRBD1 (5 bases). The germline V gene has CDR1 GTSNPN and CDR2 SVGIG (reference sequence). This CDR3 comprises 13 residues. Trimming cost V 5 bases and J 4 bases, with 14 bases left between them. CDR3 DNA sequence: TGTGCCTGGGGAGGGGTTGGCGGCACTGAAGCTTTCTTT. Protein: CAWGGVGGTEAFF.

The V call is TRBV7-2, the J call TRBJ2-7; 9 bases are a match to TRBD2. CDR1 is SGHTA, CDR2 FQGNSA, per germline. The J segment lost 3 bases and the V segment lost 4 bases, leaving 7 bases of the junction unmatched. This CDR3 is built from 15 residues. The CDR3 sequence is CASSSGLATIYEQYF. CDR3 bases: TGTGCCAGCAGCTCCGGACTAGCGACTATCTACGAGCAGTACTTC.

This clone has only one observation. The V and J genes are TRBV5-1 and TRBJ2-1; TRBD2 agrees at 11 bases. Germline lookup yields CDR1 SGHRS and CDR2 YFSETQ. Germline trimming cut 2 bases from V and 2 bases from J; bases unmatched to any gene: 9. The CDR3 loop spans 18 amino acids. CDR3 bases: TGCGCCAGCAGCTTTAGCGGGGGGGCCCCGTGGCCCTACAATGAGCAGTTCTTC. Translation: CASSFSGGAPWPYNEQFF.